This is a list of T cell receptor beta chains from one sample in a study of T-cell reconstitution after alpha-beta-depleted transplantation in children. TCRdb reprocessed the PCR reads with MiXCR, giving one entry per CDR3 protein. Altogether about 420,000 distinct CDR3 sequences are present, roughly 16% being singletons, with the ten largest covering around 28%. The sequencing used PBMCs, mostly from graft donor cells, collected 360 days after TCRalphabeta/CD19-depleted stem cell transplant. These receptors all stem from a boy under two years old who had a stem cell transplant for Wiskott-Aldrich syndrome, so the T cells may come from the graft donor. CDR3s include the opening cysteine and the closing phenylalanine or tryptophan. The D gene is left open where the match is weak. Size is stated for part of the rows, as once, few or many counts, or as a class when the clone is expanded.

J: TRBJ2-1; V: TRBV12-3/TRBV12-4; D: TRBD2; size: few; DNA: TGTGCCATCAGCCATTCGGGCCTTACTAGCGGGAGAATCGATGAGCAGTTCTTC; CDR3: CAISHSGLTSGRIDEQFF
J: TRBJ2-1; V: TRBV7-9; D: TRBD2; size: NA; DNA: TGTGCCAGCAGCTTGTCGGGACTAGCGTACAATGAGCAGTTCTTC; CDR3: CASSLSGLAYNEQFF
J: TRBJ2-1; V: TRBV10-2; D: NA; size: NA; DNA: TGCGCCAGCAGTGAGGGGGGGCCCCAGTTCTTC; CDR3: CASSEGGPQFF
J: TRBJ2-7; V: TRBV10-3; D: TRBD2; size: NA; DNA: TGTGCCATCCAAAGCGGGATGCCCTACGAGCAGTACTTC; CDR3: CAIQSGMPYEQYF
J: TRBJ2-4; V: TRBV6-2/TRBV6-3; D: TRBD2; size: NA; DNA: TGTGCCAGCACCGAGACTAGCGGTCGAGCCAAAAACATTCAGTACTTC; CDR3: CASTETSGRAKNIQYF
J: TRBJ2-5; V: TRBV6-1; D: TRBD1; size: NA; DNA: TGTGCCAGCAGGTCAACACAGGGGGCGCATGAGACCCAGTACTTC; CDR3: CASRSTQGAHETQYF
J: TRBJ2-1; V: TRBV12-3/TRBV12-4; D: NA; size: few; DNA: TGTGCCAGCAGCAGAGGGACCGAATACAATGAGCAGTTCTTC; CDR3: CASSRGTEYNEQFF
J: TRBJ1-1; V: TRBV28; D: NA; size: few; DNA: TGTGCCAGCACCCAAAGCTCCAAAAAGGCGGCTTTCTTT; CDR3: CASTQSSKKAAFF
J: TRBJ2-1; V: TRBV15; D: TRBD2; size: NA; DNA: TGTGCCACCAGCGATCGGCTAGCGGGAGGAGGGGCCTACAATGAGCAGTTCTTC; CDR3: CATSDRLAGGGAYNEQFF
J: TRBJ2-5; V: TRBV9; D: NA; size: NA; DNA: TGTGCCAGCAGCGTAGGCCCTTTGGAGACCCAGTACTTC; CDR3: CASSVGPLETQYF
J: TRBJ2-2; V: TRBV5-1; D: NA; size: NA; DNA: TGCGCCAGCAGCTTGTCCCACACCGGGGAGCTGTTTTTT; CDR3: CASSLSHTGELFF
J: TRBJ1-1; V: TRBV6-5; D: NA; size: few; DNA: TGTGCCAGCAGTTTCCCGGGGGAGAACACTGAAGCTTTCTTT; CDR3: CASSFPGENTEAFF
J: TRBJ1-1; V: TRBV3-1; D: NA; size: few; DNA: TGTGCCAGCAGCCGCAGGGAGTACACTGAAGCTTTCTTT; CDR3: CASSRREYTEAFF
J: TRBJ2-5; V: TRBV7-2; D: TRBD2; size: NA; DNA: TGTGCCAGCTGGGGACTAGCGGGAGAGGAGCGGGAGACCCAGTACTTC; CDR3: CASWGLAGEERETQYF
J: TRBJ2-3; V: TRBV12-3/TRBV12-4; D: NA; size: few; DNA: TGTGCCAGCAGTTTAGGCCTATCCGCAGATACGCAGTATTTT; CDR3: CASSLGLSADTQYF
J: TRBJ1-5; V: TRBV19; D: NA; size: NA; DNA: TGTGCCAGTAGTATAGATCAAAGCCGCGGGCGGCCCCAGCATTTT; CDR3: CASSIDQSRGRPQHF
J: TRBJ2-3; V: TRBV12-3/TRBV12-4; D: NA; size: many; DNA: TGTGCCAGCAGTAACTGGACTGGCGCTACGCAGTATTTT; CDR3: CASSNWTGATQYF
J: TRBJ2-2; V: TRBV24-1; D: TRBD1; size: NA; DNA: TGTGCCACCAGTGATTCGGGGACAGGGAGCACCGGGGAGCTGTTTTTT; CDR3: CATSDSGTGSTGELFF
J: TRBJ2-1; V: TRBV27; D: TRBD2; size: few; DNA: TGTGCCAGCAGCCCACCCTTTACTATAGCGGGGGTCTACAATGAGCAGTTCTTC; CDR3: CASSPPFTIAGVYNEQFF
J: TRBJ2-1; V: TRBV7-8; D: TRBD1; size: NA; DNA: TGTGCCAGCAGCAACCGGGACAGGGGGAATGAGCAGTTCTTC; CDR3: CASSNRDRGNEQFF
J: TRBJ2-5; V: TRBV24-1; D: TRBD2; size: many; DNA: TGTGCCACCAGTTTAGCGGGGACCCAAGAGACCCAGTACTTC; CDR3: CATSLAGTQETQYF
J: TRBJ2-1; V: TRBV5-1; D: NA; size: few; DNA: TGCGCCAGCACGGCACAAGGTAGGGCCCTCGGTTATGAGCAGTTCTTC; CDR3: CASTAQGRALGYEQFF
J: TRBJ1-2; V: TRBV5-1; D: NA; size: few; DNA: TGCGCCAGCAGTCCGGACAGTCGCTATGGCTACACCTTC; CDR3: CASSPDSRYGYTF
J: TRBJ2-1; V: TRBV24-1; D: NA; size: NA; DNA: TGTGCCACCAGTCAAGTAACAGCGAATGAGCAGTTCTTC; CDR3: CATSQVTANEQFF
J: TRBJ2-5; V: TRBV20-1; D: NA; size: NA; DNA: TGCAGTGCCCGACGTACGGAGACCCAGTACTTC; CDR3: CSARRTETQYF
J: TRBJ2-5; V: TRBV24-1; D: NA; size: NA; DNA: TGTGCCACCAGTGATTCTACCAGGGACGAAGAGACCCAGTACTTC; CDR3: CATSDSTRDEETQYF
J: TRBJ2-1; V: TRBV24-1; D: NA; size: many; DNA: TGTGCCACCAGTGATTTAGGAGAGCAGTTCTTC; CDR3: CATSDLGEQFF
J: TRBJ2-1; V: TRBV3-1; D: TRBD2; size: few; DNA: TGTGCCAGCTCGGGACTAGCGGGCCTTAATGAGCAGTTCTTC; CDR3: CASSGLAGLNEQFF
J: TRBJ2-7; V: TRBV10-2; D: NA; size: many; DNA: TGCGCCAGCGGCAGCTACGAGCAGTACTTC; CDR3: CASGSYEQYF
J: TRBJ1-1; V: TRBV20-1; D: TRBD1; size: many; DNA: TGCAGTGCTAGAGATGGGGACAGGGTGAAAGCTTTCTTT; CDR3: CSARDGDRVKAFF
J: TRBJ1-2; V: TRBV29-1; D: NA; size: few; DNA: TGCAGCGTTGAACCGTTAGGCGGGAACTATGGCTACACCTTC; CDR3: CSVEPLGGNYGYTF
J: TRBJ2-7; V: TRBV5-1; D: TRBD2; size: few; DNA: TGCGCCAGCAGCCCTGACTCTGGCGGGAGGATGTACGAGCAGTACTTC; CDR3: CASSPDSGGRMYEQYF
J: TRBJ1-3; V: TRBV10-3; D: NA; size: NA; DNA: TGTGCCATACAAGGGGCTGGAAACACCATATATTTT; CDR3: CAIQGAGNTIYF
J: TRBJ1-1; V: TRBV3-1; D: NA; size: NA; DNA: TGTGCCAGCAGCCAAGGGGCTGACGCTGAAGCTTTCTTT; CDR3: CASSQGADAEAFF
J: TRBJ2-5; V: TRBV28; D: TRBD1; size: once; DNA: TGTGCCAACAGTTTCGTGTACAGGGGGGAGACCCAGTACTTC; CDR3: CANSFVYRGETQYF
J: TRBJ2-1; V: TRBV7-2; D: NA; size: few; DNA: TGTGCCAGCAGCTTGTCGGTTGGTAGACGGGAGTTCTTC; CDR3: CASSLSVGRREFF
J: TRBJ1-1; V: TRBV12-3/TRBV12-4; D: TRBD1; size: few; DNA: TGTGCCAGCAGTTTAGAGGACAGGGAAGCTTTCTTT; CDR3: CASSLEDREAFF
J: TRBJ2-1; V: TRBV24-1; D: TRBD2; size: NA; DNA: TGTGCCACCAGTATTACCGGGACTAGCGGGTATGAGCAGTTCTTC; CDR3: CATSITGTSGYEQFF
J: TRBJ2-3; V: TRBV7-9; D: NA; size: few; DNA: TGTGCCAGCAGCTTCGGGTTGACGGCAGATACGCAGTATTTT; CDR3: CASSFGLTADTQYF
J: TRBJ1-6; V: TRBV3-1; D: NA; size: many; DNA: TGTGCCAGCAGCCACAGGGGAAAGAATTCACCCCTCCACTTT; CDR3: CASSHRGKNSPLHF
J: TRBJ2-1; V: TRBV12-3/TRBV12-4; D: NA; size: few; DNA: TGTGCCAGCAGTTTAACTCCTCAGGGCGACAATGAGCAGTTCTTC; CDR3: CASSLTPQGDNEQFF
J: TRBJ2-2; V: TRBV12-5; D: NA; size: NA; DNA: TGTGCTAGTGGTCCCCGTACCGGGGAGCTGTTTTTT; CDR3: CASGPRTGELFF
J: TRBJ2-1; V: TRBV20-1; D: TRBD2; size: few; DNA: TGCAGTGCAGTCCGGGAGGGGGGACGGATCTTC; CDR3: CSAVREGGRIF
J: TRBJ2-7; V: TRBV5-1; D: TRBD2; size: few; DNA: TGCGCCAGCAGCTGGGGACTAGCGGGGGGACCCTCCGGCGAGCAGTACTTC; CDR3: CASSWGLAGGPSGEQYF
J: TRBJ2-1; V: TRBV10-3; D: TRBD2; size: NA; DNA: TGTGCCATCAGTGGAACGCCGGGACTACTCTATGAGCAGTTCTTC; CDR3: CAISGTPGLLYEQFF
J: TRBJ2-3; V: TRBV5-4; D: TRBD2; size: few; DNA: TGTGCCAGCAGCCGAATCGCGGGGGGCACAGATACGCAGTATTTT; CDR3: CASSRIAGGTDTQYF
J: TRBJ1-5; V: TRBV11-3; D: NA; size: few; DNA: TGTGCCAGCAGTCCAGCCTCCAATCAGCCCCAGCATTTT; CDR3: CASSPASNQPQHF
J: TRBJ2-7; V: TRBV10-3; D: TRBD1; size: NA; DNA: TGTGCCATCAGTGGCGGACAGGGTGGACCCTACGAGCAGTACTTC; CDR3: CAISGGQGGPYEQYF
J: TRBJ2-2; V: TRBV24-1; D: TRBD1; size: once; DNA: TGTGCCTCCAGTGCCCGGGACAGGGCCACCGGGGAGCTGTTTTTT; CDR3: CASSARDRATGELFF
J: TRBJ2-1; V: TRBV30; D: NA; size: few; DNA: TGTGCCTGGAGTGTACGGAGGAATGATGAGCAGTTCTTC; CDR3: CAWSVRRNDEQFF
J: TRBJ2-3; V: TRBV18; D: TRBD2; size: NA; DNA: TGTGCCAGCTCAGGAACGACGGGGGGAACAGATACGCAGTATTTT; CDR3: CASSGTTGGTDTQYF
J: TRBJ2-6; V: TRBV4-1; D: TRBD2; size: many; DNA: TGCGCCAGCAGCCAAGAGGCGGTAACGGGAGGGCCCCTCTCTGGGGCCAACGTCCTGACTTTC; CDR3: CASSQEAVTGGPLSGANVLTF
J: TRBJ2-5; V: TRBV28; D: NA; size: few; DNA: TGTGCCAGCACCCCTCGGGGGAGGGAGACCCAGTACTTC; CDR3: CASTPRGRETQYF
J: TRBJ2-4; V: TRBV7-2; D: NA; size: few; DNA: TGTGCCAGCAGCTTATGGTTAGCCAAAAACATTCAGTACTTC; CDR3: CASSLWLAKNIQYF